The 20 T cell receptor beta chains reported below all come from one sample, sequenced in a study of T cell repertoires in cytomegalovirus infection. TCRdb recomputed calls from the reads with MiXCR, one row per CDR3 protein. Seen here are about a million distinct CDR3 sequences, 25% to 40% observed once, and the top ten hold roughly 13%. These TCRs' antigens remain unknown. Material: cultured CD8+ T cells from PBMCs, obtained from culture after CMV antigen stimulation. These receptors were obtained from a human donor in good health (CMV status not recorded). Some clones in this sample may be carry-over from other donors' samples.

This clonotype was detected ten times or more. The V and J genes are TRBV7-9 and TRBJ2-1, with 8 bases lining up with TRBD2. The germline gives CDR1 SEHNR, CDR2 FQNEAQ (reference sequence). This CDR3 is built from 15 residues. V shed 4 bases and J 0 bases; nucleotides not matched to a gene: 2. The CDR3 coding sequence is TGTGCCAGCAGCTACCGGGGGGGCTCCTACAATGAGCAGTTCTTC. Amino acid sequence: CASSYRGGSYNEQFF.

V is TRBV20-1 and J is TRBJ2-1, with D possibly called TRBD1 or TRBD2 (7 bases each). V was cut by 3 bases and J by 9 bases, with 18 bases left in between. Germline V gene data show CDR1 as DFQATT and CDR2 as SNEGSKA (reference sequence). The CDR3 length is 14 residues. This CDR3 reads CSARRSGGDSEQFF. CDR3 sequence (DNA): TGCAGTGCTAGGAGGTCAGGGGGGGACAGTGAGCAGTTCTTC.

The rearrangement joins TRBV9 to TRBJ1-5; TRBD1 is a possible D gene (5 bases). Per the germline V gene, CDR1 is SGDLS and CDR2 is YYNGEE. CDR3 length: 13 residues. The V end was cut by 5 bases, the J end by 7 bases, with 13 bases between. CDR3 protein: CASRDPEGQPQHF. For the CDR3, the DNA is TGTGCCAGCAGGGACCCAGAGGGGCAGCCCCAGCATTTT.

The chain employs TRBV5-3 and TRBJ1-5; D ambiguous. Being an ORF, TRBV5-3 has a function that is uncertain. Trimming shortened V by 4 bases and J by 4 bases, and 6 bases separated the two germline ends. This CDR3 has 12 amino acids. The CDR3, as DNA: TGTGCCAGAAGCCGTGGGAATCAGCCCCAGCATTTT. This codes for CARSRGNQPQHF.

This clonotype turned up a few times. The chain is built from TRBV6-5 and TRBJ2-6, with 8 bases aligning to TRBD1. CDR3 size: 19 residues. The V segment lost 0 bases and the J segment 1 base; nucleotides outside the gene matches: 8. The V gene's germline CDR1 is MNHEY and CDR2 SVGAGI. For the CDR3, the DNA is TGTGCCAGCAGTTACTCCCGGACAGGGTACATATCTGGGGCCAACGTCCTGACTTTC. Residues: CASSYSRTGYISGANVLTF.

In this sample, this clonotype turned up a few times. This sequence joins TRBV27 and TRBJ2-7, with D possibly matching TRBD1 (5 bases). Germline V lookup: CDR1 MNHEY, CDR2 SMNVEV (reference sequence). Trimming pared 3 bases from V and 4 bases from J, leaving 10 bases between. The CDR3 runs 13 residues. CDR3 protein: CASSFNQGYEQYV. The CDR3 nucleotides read TGTGCCAGCAGTTTTAACCAGGGTTACGAGCAGTACGTC.

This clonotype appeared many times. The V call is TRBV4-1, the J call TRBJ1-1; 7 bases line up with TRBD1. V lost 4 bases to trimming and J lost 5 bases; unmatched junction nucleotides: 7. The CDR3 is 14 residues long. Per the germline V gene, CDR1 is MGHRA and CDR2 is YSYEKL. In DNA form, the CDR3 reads TGCGCCAGCAGCCGTGTAGGGGGCTGGACTGAAGCTTTCTTT. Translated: CASSRVGGWTEAFF.

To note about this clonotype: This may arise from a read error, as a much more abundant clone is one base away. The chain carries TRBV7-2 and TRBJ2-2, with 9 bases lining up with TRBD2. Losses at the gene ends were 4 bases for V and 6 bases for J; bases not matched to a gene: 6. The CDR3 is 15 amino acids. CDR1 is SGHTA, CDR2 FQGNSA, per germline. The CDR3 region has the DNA TGTGCCAGCAGCTCGAGCGGGGGGACATCCGGGGAGCTGTTTTTT. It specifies CASSSSGGTSGELFF.

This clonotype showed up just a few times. The CDR3: CASSLYRGERNQPQHF. CDR3 nucleotide sequence: TGTGCCAGCAGCTTATATCGGGGTGAGCGCAATCAGCCCCAGCATTTT. The rearrangement joins TRBV7-9 to TRBJ1-5; D call uncertain. V was pared by 2 bases and J by 2 bases, with 13 bases between. The CDR3 has 16 amino acids. CDR1 and CDR2 from the germline V gene are SEHNR and FQNEAQ (reference sequence).

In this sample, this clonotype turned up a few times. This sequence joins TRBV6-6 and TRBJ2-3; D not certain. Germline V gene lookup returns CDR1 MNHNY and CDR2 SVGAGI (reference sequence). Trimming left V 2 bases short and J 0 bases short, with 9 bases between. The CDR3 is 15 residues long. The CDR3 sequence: CASSYVRASTDTQYF. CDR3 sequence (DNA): TGTGCCAGCAGTTACGTTCGGGCTAGCACAGATACGCAGTATTTT.

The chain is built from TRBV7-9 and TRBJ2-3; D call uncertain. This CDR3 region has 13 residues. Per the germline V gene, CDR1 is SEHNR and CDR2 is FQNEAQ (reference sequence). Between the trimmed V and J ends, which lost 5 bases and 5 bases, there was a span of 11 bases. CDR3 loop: CASSPRPVDTQYF. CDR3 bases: TGTGCCAGCAGCCCCCGGCCGGTAGATACGCAGTATTTT.

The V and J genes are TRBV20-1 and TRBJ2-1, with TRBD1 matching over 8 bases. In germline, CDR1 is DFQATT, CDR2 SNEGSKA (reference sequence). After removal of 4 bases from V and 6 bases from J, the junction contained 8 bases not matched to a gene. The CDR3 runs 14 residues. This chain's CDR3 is CSATVWGQVNEQFF. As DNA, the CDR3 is TGCAGTGCTACCGTGTGGGGACAGGTCAATGAGCAGTTCTTC.

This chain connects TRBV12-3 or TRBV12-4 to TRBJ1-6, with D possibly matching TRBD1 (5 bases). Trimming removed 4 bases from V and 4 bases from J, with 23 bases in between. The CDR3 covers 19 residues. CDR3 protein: CASSSSMGARDRYNSPLHF. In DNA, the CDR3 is TGTGCCAGCAGTTCCTCGATGGGCGCTCGAGACAGATATAATTCACCCCTCCACTTT.

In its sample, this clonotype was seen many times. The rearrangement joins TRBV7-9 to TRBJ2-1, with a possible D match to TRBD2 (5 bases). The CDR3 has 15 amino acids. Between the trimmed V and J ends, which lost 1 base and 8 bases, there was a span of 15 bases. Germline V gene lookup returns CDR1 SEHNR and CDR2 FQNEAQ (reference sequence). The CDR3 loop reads CASSLESGIEHEQFF. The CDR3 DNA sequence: TGTGCCAGCAGCTTAGAAAGCGGAATCGAGCATGAGCAGTTCTTC.

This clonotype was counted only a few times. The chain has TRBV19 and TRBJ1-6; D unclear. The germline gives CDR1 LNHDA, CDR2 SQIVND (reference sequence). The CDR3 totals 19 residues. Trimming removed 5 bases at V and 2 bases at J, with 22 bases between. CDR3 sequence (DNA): TGTGCCAGTAGTTATAGCCCCCCGGCGACAACCACCTATAATTCACCCCTCCACTTT. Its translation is CASSYSPPATTTYNSPLHF.

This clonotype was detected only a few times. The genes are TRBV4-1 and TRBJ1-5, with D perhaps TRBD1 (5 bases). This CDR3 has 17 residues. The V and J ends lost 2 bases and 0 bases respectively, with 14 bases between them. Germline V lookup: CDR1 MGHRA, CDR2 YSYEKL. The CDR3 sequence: CASSQSSMGLSNQPQHF. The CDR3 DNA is TGCGCCAGCAGCCAAAGTTCGATGGGACTTAGCAATCAGCCCCAGCATTTT.

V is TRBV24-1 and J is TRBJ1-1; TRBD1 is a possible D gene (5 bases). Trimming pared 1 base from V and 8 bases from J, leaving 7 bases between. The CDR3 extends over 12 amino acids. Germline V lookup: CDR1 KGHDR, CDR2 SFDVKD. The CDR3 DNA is TGTGCCACCAGTGATTTATGGGGGGAAGCTTTCTTT. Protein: CATSDLWGEAFF.

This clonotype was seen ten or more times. CDR3 sequence (DNA): TGTGCCAGCAGCCTGAATATGGGGGTTACCGCTGAAGCTTTCTTT. Protein sequence: CASSLNMGVTAEAFF. This chain connects TRBV7-2 to TRBJ1-1; tentatively, D is TRBD1 (5 bases). The CDR3 covers 15 residues. The germline V gene has CDR1 SGHTA and CDR2 FQGNSA. Trimming took 5 bases from V and 6 from J, leaving 19 bases between them.

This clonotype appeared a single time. CDR3 sequence (DNA): TGCGCCAGCACTTCGGCGGGGGGGAGCACAGATACGCAGTATTTT. It translates to CASTSAGGSTDTQYF. This sequence joins TRBV5-1 and TRBJ2-3; 9 nucleotides align to TRBD2. The CDR3 extends over 15 amino acids. Germline V gene lookup returns CDR1 SGHRS and CDR2 YFSETQ. V dropped 6 bases and J dropped 0; count of bases not matched to a gene: 5.

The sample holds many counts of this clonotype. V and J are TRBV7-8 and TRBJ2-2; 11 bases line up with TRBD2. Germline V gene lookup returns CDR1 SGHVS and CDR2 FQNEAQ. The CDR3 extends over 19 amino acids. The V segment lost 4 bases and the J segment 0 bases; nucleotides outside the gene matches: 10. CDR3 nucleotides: TGTGCCAGCAGCTCGTACGGGACTAGCGGACCTTCGAACACCGGGGAGCTGTTTTTT. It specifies CASSSYGTSGPSNTGELFF.